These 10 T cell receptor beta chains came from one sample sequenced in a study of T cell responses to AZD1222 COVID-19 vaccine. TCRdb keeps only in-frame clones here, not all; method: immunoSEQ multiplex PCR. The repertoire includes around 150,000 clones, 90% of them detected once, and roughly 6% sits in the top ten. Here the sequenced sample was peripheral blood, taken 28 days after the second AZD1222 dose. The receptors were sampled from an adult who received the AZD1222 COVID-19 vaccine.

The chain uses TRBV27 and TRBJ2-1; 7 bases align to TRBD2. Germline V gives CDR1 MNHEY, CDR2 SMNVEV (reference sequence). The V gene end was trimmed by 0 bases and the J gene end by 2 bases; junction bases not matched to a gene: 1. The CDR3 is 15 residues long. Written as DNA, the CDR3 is TGTGCCAGCAGTTTATCGGGGGGGGCCTACAATGAGCAGTTCTTC. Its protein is CASSLSGGAYNEQFF.

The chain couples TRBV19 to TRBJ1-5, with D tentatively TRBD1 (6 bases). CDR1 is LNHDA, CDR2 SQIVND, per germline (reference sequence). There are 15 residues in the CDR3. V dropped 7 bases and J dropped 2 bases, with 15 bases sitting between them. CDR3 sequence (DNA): TGTGCCAGTACCGAGGGGGGACGAGGCAATCAGCCCCAGCATTTT. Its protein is CASTEGGRGNQPQHF.

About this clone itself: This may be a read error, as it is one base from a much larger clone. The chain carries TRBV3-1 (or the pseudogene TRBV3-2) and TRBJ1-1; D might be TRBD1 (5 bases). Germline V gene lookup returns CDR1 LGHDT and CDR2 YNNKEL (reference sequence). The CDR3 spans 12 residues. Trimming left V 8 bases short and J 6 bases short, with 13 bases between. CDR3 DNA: TGTGCCAGCGGGGACCGAGGGGCTGAAGCTTTCTTT. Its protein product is CASGDRGAEAFF.

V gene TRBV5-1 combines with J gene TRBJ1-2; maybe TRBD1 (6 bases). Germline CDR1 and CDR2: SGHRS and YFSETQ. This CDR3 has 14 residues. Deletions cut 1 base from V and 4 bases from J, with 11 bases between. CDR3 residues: CASSLNEQGYGYTF. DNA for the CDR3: TGCGCCAGCAGCTTGAACGAACAGGGCTATGGCTACACCTTC.

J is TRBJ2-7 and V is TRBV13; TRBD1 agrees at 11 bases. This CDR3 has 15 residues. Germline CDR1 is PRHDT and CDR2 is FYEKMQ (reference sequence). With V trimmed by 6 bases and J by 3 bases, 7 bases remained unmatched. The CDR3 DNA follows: TGTGCCAGCAGTACCAGGACAGGGGGCTTCTACGAGCAGTACTTC. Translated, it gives CASSTRTGGFYEQYF.

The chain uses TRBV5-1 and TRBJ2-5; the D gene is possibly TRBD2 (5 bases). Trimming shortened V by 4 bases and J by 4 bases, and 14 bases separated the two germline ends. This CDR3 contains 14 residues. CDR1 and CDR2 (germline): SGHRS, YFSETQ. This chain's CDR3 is CASSPGVAIETQYF. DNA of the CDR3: TGCGCCAGCAGCCCCGGGGTAGCGATAGAGACCCAGTACTTC.

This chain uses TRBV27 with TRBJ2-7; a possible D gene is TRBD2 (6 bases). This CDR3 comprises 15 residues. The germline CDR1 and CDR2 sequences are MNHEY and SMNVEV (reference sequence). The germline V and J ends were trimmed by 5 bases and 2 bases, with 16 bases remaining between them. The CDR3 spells CASSLPTSRPYEQYF. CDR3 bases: TGTGCCAGCAGTCTCCCTACTAGCCGCCCCTACGAGCAGTACTTC.

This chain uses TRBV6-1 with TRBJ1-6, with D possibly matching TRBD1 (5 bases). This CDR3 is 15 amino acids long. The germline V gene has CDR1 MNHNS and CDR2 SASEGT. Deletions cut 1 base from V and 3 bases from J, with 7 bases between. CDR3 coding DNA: TGTGCCAGCAGTGAAGAGGACATCTATAATTCACCCCTCCACTTT. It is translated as CASSEEDIYNSPLHF.

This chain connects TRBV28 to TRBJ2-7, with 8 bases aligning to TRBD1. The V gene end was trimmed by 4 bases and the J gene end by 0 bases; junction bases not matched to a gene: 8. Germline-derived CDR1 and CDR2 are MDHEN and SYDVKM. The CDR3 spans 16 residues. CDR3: CASSSPGQGSSYEQYF. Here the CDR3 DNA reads TGTGCCAGCAGTTCTCCCGGACAGGGCAGCTCCTACGAGCAGTACTTC.

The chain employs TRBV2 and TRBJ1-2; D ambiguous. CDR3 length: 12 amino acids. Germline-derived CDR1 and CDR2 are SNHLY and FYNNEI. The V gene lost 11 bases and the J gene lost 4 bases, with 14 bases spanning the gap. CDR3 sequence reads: CALRAASYGYTF. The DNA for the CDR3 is TGTGCCCTCCGGGCGGCTTCCTATGGCTACACCTTC.